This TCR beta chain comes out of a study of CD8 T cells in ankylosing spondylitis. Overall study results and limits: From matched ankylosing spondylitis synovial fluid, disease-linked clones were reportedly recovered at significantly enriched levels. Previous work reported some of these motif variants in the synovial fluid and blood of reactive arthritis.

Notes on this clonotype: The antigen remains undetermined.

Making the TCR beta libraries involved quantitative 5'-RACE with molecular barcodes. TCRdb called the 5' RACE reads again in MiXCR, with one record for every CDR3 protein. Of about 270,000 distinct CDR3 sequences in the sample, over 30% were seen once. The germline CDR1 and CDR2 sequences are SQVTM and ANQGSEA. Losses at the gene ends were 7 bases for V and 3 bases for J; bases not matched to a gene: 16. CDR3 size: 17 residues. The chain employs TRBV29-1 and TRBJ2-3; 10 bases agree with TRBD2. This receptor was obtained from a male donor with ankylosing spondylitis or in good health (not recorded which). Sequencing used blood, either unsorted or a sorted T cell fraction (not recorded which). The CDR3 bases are TGCAGCGCGGACTTTACAGGAGCGGGGGGGCGTACAGATACGCAGTATTTT. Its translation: CSADFTGAGGRTDTQYF.